Below, 19 T cell receptor beta chains from the same sample are listed, as sequenced in a study of CXCR3-negative and CXCR3-positive naive CD8 T cells (dated by TCRdb to between 2018 and 2020). Sequencing used a NextSeq 550. The Human TCR Profiling Kit (MiLaboratory) was used to prepare UMI-labeled 5' RACE TRB cDNA libraries. TCRdb reprocessed the raw reads; every CDR3 protein sequence is a single record, and DNA is not supplied. The sample has approximately 52,000 distinct CDR3 sequences on record. Clones ranked in the top ten supply 20% to 25% of the sample. Source material: memory CD8+ T cells from blood. In light of the paper, this sample's cell subset or site label describes: conventional CD8+ memory T cells (TMEM), sorted as controls. The receptors were gathered from a human donor in good health. Some clones in this sample may be carry-over from other donors' samples.

This chain links TRBV29-1 with TRBJ1-3; TCRdb's assignment of TRBD1 cannot be checked, as there is no DNA. Germline V CDR1 and CDR2: SQVTM, ANQGSEA. This CDR3 is 13 amino acids long. The CDR3 protein is CSVTDRRGNTIYF.

This chain links TRBV29-1 with TRBJ2-1; TCRdb lists TRBD1, though no DNA is available to test this call. The CDR3 is made up of 13 amino acids. CDR1 and CDR2 from the germline V gene are SQVTM and ANQGSEA. The CDR3 sequence is CSVPTDSYNEQFF.

This rearrangement joins TRBV4-1 to TRBJ2-7; TCRdb proposes TRBD2, but this gene call is untestable without DNA. CDR1 is MGHRA and CDR2 is YSYEKL in the germline V gene. The CDR3 length is 16 residues. The CDR3 sequence is CASSQARAGSSYEQYF.

The chain has TRBV6-6 and TRBJ2-1; TCRdb designates TRBD2, a call that cannot be tested without DNA. There are 15 residues in the CDR3. The germline CDR1 and CDR2 sequences are MNHNY and SVGAGI (reference sequence). CDR3 protein: CASRLSGGDYNEQFF.

The chain uses TRBV7-2 and TRBJ2-1; the D call from TCRdb, TRBD1, cannot be confirmed without DNA. The CDR3 loop spans 14 amino acids. Germline CDR1 reads SGHTA; CDR2 reads FQGNSA. CDR3 amino acids: CASSLGGAHNEQFF.

The chain recombines TRBV18 with TRBJ2-7; the D gene TCRdb calls, TRBD1, cannot be checked with no DNA. Per the germline V gene, CDR1 is KGHSH and CDR2 is LQKENI. This CDR3 contains 14 residues. The CDR3: CASSPPGGLYEQYF.

The genes are TRBV29-1 and TRBJ2-7; without DNA, the TCRdb call of TRBD2 cannot be checked. The CDR3 length is 13 residues. Germline CDR1 reads SQVTM; CDR2 reads ANQGSEA. CDR3 region: CSVEGQRGYEQYF.

The rearrangement joins TRBV3-1 to TRBJ2-1; TCRdb designates TRBD1, a call that cannot be tested without DNA. CDR3 length equals 14 residues. Per germline, CDR1 LGHDT and CDR2 YNNKEL (reference sequence). The CDR3 spells CASSQEQGWDEQFF.

This CDR3 reads CASSLGTAIFEQYF. The J gene is TRBJ2-7, the V gene TRBV6-1; TCRdb names TRBD1, which stays unverified in the absence of DNA. There are 14 residues in the CDR3. Germline V gene lookup returns CDR1 MNHNS and CDR2 SASEGT.

The rearrangement uses TRBV6-1 and TRBJ1-2; TCRdb selects TRBD1, and the lack of DNA leaves this call unchecked. The CDR3 loop spans 14 amino acids. Germline V lookup: CDR1 MNHNS, CDR2 SASEGT. CDR3 loop: CASSEYGTAYGYTF.

CDR3 sequence: CASSPRTSGGPNTGELFF. The V and J genes are TRBV3-1 and TRBJ2-2; lacking DNA, the TRBD2 call made by TCRdb goes unchecked. Germline V gene sequence: CDR1 LGHDT, CDR2 YNNKEL (reference sequence). This CDR3 contains 18 residues.

The chain uses TRBV4-3 and TRBJ1-2; TCRdb names TRBD1, which stays unverified in the absence of DNA. The germline gives CDR1 LGHNA, CDR2 YSLEER. The CDR3 sequence is 15 residues long. The CDR3 sequence: CASSQEGQPFEGYTF.

The rearrangement uses TRBV28 and TRBJ2-2; TCRdb's D gene call, TRBD1, goes unchecked for lack of DNA. This CDR3 comprises 13 residues. CDR1 is MDHEN and CDR2 is SYDVKM in the germline V gene. The CDR3 sequence: CASSLNRGRELFF.

This chain connects TRBV7-9 to TRBJ2-7; the D call of TRBD1 rests on TCRdb alone, since no DNA is present to check it. The CDR3 is 13 residues long. Germline V gene lookup returns CDR1 SEHNR and CDR2 FQNEAQ (reference sequence). This CDR3 is CASSTPATYEQYF.

The chain couples TRBV6-2 or TRBV6-3 to TRBJ2-1. The germline V gene has CDR1 MNHEY and CDR2 SVGEGT. The CDR3 sequence is 12 residues long. The CDR3 loop is CASSYGAAEQFF.

J is TRBJ2-1 and V is TRBV5-1. Germline V gene lookup returns CDR1 SGHRS and CDR2 YFSETQ. This CDR3 comprises 16 residues. The CDR3 loop is CASSLETEPPYNEQFF.

The chain links TRBV30 to TRBJ1-1. CDR3 length: 12 amino acids. Germline V gene data show CDR1 as GTSNPN and CDR2 as SVGIG (reference sequence). The CDR3: CAWSVTNTEAFF.

Here the CDR3 reads CASSRPYLDSRTTYGYTF. The chain has TRBV28 and TRBJ1-2; TCRdb returns TRBD1, unconfirmable since there is no DNA. The CDR3 is made up of 18 amino acids. CDR1 is MDHEN, CDR2 SYDVKM, per germline.

The chain recombines TRBV29-1 with TRBJ2-7; the TCRdb D gene call, TRBD1, has no DNA to confirm it. The CDR3 covers 15 residues. From germline, CDR1 is SQVTM and CDR2 ANQGSEA. The CDR3 region is CSVEPRDRGEHEQYF.